Sequencing of this T cell receptor beta chain was carried out in a study of blood T cell repertoires in COVID-19. About the study: Acute and convalescent COVID-19 samples came from the United States, Italy and Spain.

This CDR3 region has 14 residues. Germline V gene data show CDR1 as LNHDA and CDR2 as SQIVND (reference sequence). Deletions cut 9 bases from V and 4 bases from J, with 18 bases between. This clone was observed a single time. Repertoires were generated with immunoSEQ multiplex PCR, while TCRdb's copy carries only in-frame clones and drops some. This table has around 97,000 clones, roughly 89% appearing once. This receptor was obtained from a human donor in a cohort sampled during active COVID-19. This rearrangement joins TRBV19 to TRBJ1-2; D is uncertain. The source material was peripheral blood. CDR3: CASMTPGSGYGYTF. The CDR3 DNA reads TGTGCCAGCATGACCCCCGGGTCGGGCTATGGCTACACCTTC.